The clone carrying this T cell receptor (beta chain) was counted only a few times. The sample comes from a study of blood T cells in healthy people across ages. Then a second PCR, running roughly 7 to 11 cycles, was carried out with a sample-barcoded 5' primer and a J-beta primer mix. TCRdb called the 5' RACE reads again in MiXCR, with one record for every CDR3 protein. Among approximately 320,000 distinct CDR3 sequences listed, less than 30% were seen once. Germline values: CDR1 SQVTM, CDR2 ANQGSEA. Trimming took 8 bases from V and 2 from J, leaving 22 bases between them. The CDR3 sequence is 16 residues long.

The source of this sequence is a woman aged 65 to 85 in good health. Sequencing was done on a sample of blood. The chain uses TRBV29-1 and TRBJ1-5; D unclear. The CDR3 protein is CSKTRTHTVGNQPQHF. DNA of the CDR3: TGCAGCAAAACTCGTACGCATACCGTAGGCAATCAGCCCCAGCATTTT.